A single sample gave rise to the 20 T cell receptor beta chains below, sequenced in a study of OX40 agonist ivuxolimab in advanced cancers. The assay was immunoSEQ multiplex PCR, and TCRdb's table has in-frame clones only and misses some. The sample includes 60,000 to 70,000 clones, approximately 90% seen only once; the top ten take 12%. This specimen consisted of CD4+ or CD8+ T cells sorted from blood, obtained in a trial of the OX40 agonist ivuxolimab. All receptors derive from an adult with an advanced solid tumor such as melanoma, head and neck, liver or kidney cancer.

The chain has TRBV19 and TRBJ2-7; D perhaps matches TRBD2 (6 bases). The germline V and J ends were trimmed by 1 base and 0 bases, with 10 bases remaining between them. CDR1 LNHDA and CDR2 SQIVND come from the germline V gene (reference sequence). This CDR3 contains 15 residues. The DNA for the CDR3 is TGTGCCAGTAGTATAGTCGGGGGACTCTCCTACGAGCAGTACTTC. It yields the protein CASSIVGGLSYEQYF.

The genes are TRBV5-6 and TRBJ2-1, with 11 bases aligning to TRBD2. Germline CDR1 and CDR2: SGHDT and YYEEEE. The CDR3 is made up of 14 amino acids. V gave up 5 bases and J gave up 8 bases; unmatched junction bases: 6. This CDR3 is CASSLLAGVHEQFF. Here the CDR3 DNA reads TGTGCCAGCAGTCTACTAGCGGGAGTTCATGAGCAGTTCTTC. Looking up the rest from reference TRBV5-6 and TRBJ2-1 gives the full variable domain: DAGVTQSPTHLIKTRGQQVTLRCSPKSGHDTVSWYQQALGQGPQFIFQYYEEEERQRGNFPDRFSGHQFPNYSSELNVNALLLGDSALYLCASSLLAGVHEQFFGPGTRLTVL.

V is TRBV7-6 and J is TRBJ1-4; 7 bases fit TRBD1. With V trimmed by 5 bases and J by 4 bases, 4 bases remained unmatched. The CDR3 sequence is 14 residues long. Germline V gene sequence: CDR1 SGHVS, CDR2 FNYEAQ. The CDR3 bases are TGTGCCAGCAGCCAGGGACAGAGTAATGAAAAACTGTTTTTT. Encoded protein: CASSQGQSNEKLFF.

This chain connects TRBV30 to TRBJ2-7; 7 bases fit TRBD2. Looked up from germline, CDR1 is GTSNPN and CDR2 is SVGIG (reference sequence). The CDR3 sequence is 16 residues long. V was pared by 7 bases and J by 0 bases, with 15 bases of the junction left unmatched. The CDR3 nucleotides are TGTGCCTACTGGGAGGGGCCGGGAGGCCCCTCCTACGAGCAGTACTTC. Translating it yields CAYWEGPGGPSYEQYF. The variable domain in full, with the rest retrieved from reference TRBV30 and TRBJ2-7, is SQTIHQWPATLVQPVGSPLSLECTVEGTSNPNLYWYRQAAGRGLQLLFYSVGIGQISSEVPQNLSASRPQDRQFILSSKKLLLSDSGFYLCAYWEGPGGPSYEQYFGPGTRLTVT.

The V gene is TRBV28, the J gene TRBJ2-2; D gene unclear. Trimming took 4 bases from V and 1 from J, leaving 10 bases between them. This CDR3 spans 15 amino acids. From germline, CDR1 is MDHEN and CDR2 SYDVKM. The CDR3 DNA follows: TGTGCCAGCAGTTGGGTAGGTCGGAACACCGGGGAGCTGTTTTTT. The encoded protein is CASSWVGRNTGELFF.

CDR3 sequence: CASSPTGLTNEKLFF. In DNA, the CDR3 is TGTGCCAGCAGCCCAACAGGGCTCACTAATGAAAAACTGTTTTTT. The V gene is TRBV7-2, the J gene TRBJ1-4, with a tentative D call TRBD1 (6 bases). The CDR3 has 15 residues. The V end lost 5 bases, the J end lost 2 bases, and 12 bases lay between the germline ends. Germline-derived CDR1 and CDR2 are SGHTA and FQGNSA.

The chain couples TRBV28 to TRBJ2-1, with a possible D match to TRBD1 (7 bases). In germline, CDR1 is MDHEN, CDR2 SYDVKM. Trimming removed 3 bases at V and 7 bases at J, with 13 bases between. CDR3 length: 14 residues. This chain's CDR3 is CASSFRGTRNEQFF. CDR3 coding DNA: TGTGCCAGCAGTTTCAGGGGGACTCGAAATGAGCAGTTCTTC. The whole variable domain, remainder taken from reference TRBV28 and TRBJ2-1, is DVKVTQSSRYLVKRTGEKVFLECVQDMDHENMFWYRQDPGLGLRLIYFSYDVKMKEKGDIPEGYSVSREKKERFSLILESASTNQTSMYLCASSFRGTRNEQFFGPGTRLTVL.

The chain is built from TRBV7-8 and TRBJ2-1; 11 nucleotides match TRBD2. Looked up from germline, CDR1 is SGHVS and CDR2 is FQNEAQ. This CDR3 is built from 16 residues. V was pared by 4 bases and J by 9 bases, with 11 bases of the junction left unmatched. DNA of the CDR3: TGTGCCAGCAGCTCCTTAGCGGGAGGGCCCCACCCTGAGCAGTTCTTC. It codes for CASSSLAGGPHPEQFF.

This chain links TRBV9 with TRBJ2-1; TRBD1 might be the D (6 bases). CDR1 is SGDLS, CDR2 YYNGEE, per germline. This CDR3 has 18 residues. V was clipped by 4 bases and J by 1 base, with 21 bases between them. For the CDR3, the DNA is TGTGCCAGCAGCCCCCAACCCCCAGGGGTGGAGTCCTACAATGAGCAGTTCTTC. This codes for CASSPQPPGVESYNEQFF.

For this clone: The sample carries other DNA sequences with the same CDR3. This chain links TRBV25-1 with TRBJ2-3; TRBD2 agrees at 7 bases. Losses at the gene ends were 0 bases for V and 2 bases for J; bases not matched to a gene: 8. The germline V gene has CDR1 MGHDK and CDR2 SYGVNS. This CDR3 is 17 amino acids long. CDR3 in amino acids: CASSEYFLADHTDTQYF. CDR3 DNA: TGTGCCAGCAGTGAATATTTCCTAGCGGACCACACAGATACGCAGTATTTT.

The rearrangement joins TRBV11-2 to TRBJ1-1, with D possibly being TRBD1 (6 bases). The CDR3 consists of 15 residues. Trimming pared 0 bases from V and 1 base from J, leaving 9 bases between. Looked up from germline, CDR1 is SGHAT and CDR2 is FQNNGV. CDR3 sequence (DNA): TGTGCCAGCAGCTTAGATCGGACAGAGAACACTGAAGCTTTCTTT. It encodes CASSLDRTENTEAFF.

The V call is TRBV27, the J call TRBJ1-1; TRBD1 is a possible D gene (5 bases). Per germline, CDR1 MNHEY and CDR2 SMNVEV (reference sequence). Trimming took off 2 bases at V and 6 bases at J, with 7 bases between the two ends. The CDR3 sequence is 12 residues long. CDR3 region: CASSLGGAEAFF. CDR3 nucleotide sequence: TGTGCCAGCAGTTTAGGAGGGGCTGAAGCTTTCTTT.

The genes are TRBV7-9 and TRBJ2-1, with 14 nucleotides matching TRBD2. CDR3 length: 17 residues. The V segment lost 4 bases and the J segment 0 bases; nucleotides outside the gene matches: 2. In germline, CDR1 is SEHNR, CDR2 FQNEAQ (reference sequence). The CDR3 loop is CASSSGLAGGSYNEQFF. CDR3 nucleotide sequence: TGTGCCAGCAGCTCCGGACTAGCGGGAGGCTCCTACAATGAGCAGTTCTTC.

This rearrangement joins TRBV2 to TRBJ2-3; 11 positions match TRBD2. Germline CDR1 SNHLY, CDR2 FYNNEI. The V segment lost 5 bases and the J segment 3 bases; nucleotides outside the gene matches: 4. The CDR3 length is 15 residues. This CDR3 is CASSTSGSRTDTQYF. The CDR3, as DNA: TGTGCCAGCAGTACTAGCGGGAGCCGGACAGATACGCAGTATTTT. Together with reference TRBV2 and TRBJ2-3, the CDR3 gives the full variable domain: EPEVTQTPSHQVTQMGQEVILRCVPISNHLYFYWYRQILGQKVEFLVSFYNNEISEKSEIFDDQFSVERPDGSNFTLKIRSTKLEDSAMYFCASSTSGSRTDTQYFGPGTRLTVL.

The genes are TRBV4-1 and TRBJ2-1; 7 bases align to TRBD2. CDR1 and CDR2 from the germline V gene are MGHRA and YSYEKL. V dropped 0 bases and J dropped 5; count of bases not matched to a gene: 10. This CDR3 region has 17 residues. CDR3 in DNA: TGCGCCAGCAGCCAAGATTTGCTAGCGGAAGGGAACAATGAGCAGTTCTTC. Translated, it gives CASSQDLLAEGNNEQFF.

The chain links TRBV7-9 to TRBJ2-5; D not resolved. Germline-derived CDR1 and CDR2 are SEHNR and FQNEAQ (reference sequence). Trimming shortened V by 5 bases and J by 5 bases, and 9 bases separated the two germline ends. CDR3 length equals 12 residues. This CDR3 is CASSQAFETQYF. CDR3 DNA: TGTGCCAGCAGCCAGGCGTTTGAGACCCAGTACTTC. Full variable domain (outside the CDR3, taken from reference TRBV7-9 and TRBJ2-5): DTGVSQNPRHKITKRGQNVTFRCDPISEHNRLYWYRQTLGQGPEFLTYFQNEAQLEKSRLLSDRFSAERPKGSFSTLEIQRTEQGDSAMYLCASSQAFETQYFGPGTRLLVL.

This clone came up once. The chain uses TRBV9 and TRBJ2-1, with 7 bases that match TRBD1. Germline V lookup: CDR1 SGDLS, CDR2 YYNGEE. V shed 3 bases and J 4 bases; nucleotides not matched to a gene: 4. CDR3 length equals 14 residues. CDR3 sequence reads: CASSATGVYNEQFF. CDR3 in DNA: TGTGCCAGCAGCGCCACAGGGGTATACAATGAGCAGTTCTTC.

The rearrangement links TRBV10-3 to TRBJ2-5; perhaps TRBD1 as D (6 bases). Germline V gene lookup returns CDR1 ENHRY and CDR2 SYGVKD. This CDR3 comprises 15 residues. Trimming shortened V by 6 bases and J by 1 base, and 15 bases separated the two germline ends. The CDR3 sequence: CAISWSGHTQETQYF. The CDR3 nucleotides are TGTGCCATCAGCTGGTCGGGACATACCCAAGAGACCCAGTACTTC.

This clone showed up just once. This chain links TRBV5-1 with TRBJ2-7; TRBD1 agrees at 10 bases. The J segment lost 5 bases and the V segment lost 4 bases, leaving 6 bases of the junction unmatched. From germline, CDR1 is SGHRS and CDR2 YFSETQ. The CDR3 contains 14 residues. CDR3 DNA: TGCGCCAGCAGCCCGGGACAGGGGATGGACGAGCAGTACTTC. It translates to CASSPGQGMDEQYF. Full variable domain (remainder filled in from reference TRBV5-1 and TRBJ2-7): KAGVTQTPRYLIKTRGQQVTLSCSPISGHRSVSWYQQTPGQGLQFLFEYFSETQRNKGNFPGRFSGRQFSNSRSEMNVSTLELGDSALYLCASSPGQGMDEQYFGPGTRLTVT.

V gene TRBV11-2 combines with J gene TRBJ2-7; D ambiguous. In germline, CDR1 is SGHAT, CDR2 FQNNGV. Trimming removed 5 bases from V and 2 bases from J, with 16 bases in between. CDR3 length equals 15 residues. CDR3 residues: CASSRRQAGPYEQYF. As DNA, the CDR3 is TGTGCCAGCAGCCGCCGCCAGGCAGGTCCCTACGAGCAGTACTTC.